This TCR beta chain is from a study of blood T cell repertoires in COVID-19. Measured with immunoSEQ multiplex PCR; TCRdb has only the in-frame clones, and not every one. This sample has under 200,000 clones; roughly 91% occur once, and the top ten carry 5.5% to 7%. V lost 5 bases and J lost 3, with 5 bases in between. This CDR3 has 11 residues. The germline V gene has CDR1 MNHEY and CDR2 SVGAGI. The sequenced sample was peripheral blood. The rearrangement uses TRBV6-5 and TRBJ2-7; D gene unclear. The clonotype comes from a middle-aged man with active or convalescent COVID-19. Here the CDR3 reads CASSQLYEQYF. The CDR3 DNA reads as TGTGCCAGCAGTCAACTCTACGAGCAGTACTTC.